Following are 17 T cell receptor beta chains from one sample sequenced in a study of T cell responses to AZD1222 COVID-19 vaccine. TCRdb's copy holds only in-frame clones and misses some; the assay was immunoSEQ multiplex PCR. The sample includes 180,000 or so clones, about nine tenths seen only once; the top ten take more than 1.5%. The sequencing here drew on peripheral blood, taken 28 days after the second AZD1222 dose. Receptors originate from an adult who received the AZD1222 COVID-19 vaccine.

V is TRBV19 and J is TRBJ1-3; no reliable D call. Trimming shortened V by 6 bases and J by 0 bases, and 6 bases separated the two germline ends. The CDR3 extends over 13 amino acids. Germline assignment: CDR1 LNHDA and CDR2 SQIVND (reference sequence). The CDR3 DNA sequence: TGTGCCAGTAGGGTTAGCTCTGGAAACACCATATATTTT. Its translation: CASRVSSGNTIYF.

V usage is TRBV18 and J usage is TRBJ1-1, with a possible D match to TRBD1 (5 bases). Germline V gene data show CDR1 as KGHSH and CDR2 as LQKENI. Trimming shortened V by 0 bases and J by 3 bases, and 11 bases separated the two germline ends. This CDR3 comprises 15 residues. DNA for the CDR3: TGTGCCAGCTCACCACCGGGGGTTGCGTACACTGAAGCTTTCTTT. Translation: CASSPPGVAYTEAFF.

The chain has TRBV9 and TRBJ2-5; perhaps TRBD1 as D (5 bases). V lost 0 bases and J 4 bases, leaving 13 bases between the germline ends. CDR3 length: 15 amino acids. The V gene's germline CDR1 is SGDLS and CDR2 YYNGEE. CDR3 nucleotide sequence: TGTGCCAGCAGCGTAGAGCCCACAGGTACAGAGACCCAGTACTTC. As protein: CASSVEPTGTETQYF.

The V gene is TRBV6-5, the J gene TRBJ1-5; D not resolved. The CDR3 is made up of 13 amino acids. Per germline, CDR1 MNHEY and CDR2 SVGAGI. The V gene lost 4 bases and the J gene lost 5 bases, with 9 bases spanning the gap. This CDR3 is CASSLRLDQPQHF. Written as DNA, the CDR3 is TGTGCCAGCAGTTTAAGGTTGGATCAGCCCCAGCATTTT.

J is TRBJ2-5 and V is TRBV14; D is unresolved. CDR3 length equals 11 residues. Germline V CDR1 and CDR2: SGHDN, FVKESK. V lost 0 bases to trimming and J lost 6 bases, with 2 bases between them. The CDR3 loop is CASSQEKTQYF. The CDR3 DNA follows: TGTGCCAGCAGCCAAGAAAAGACCCAGTACTTC.

A single count supports this clone. The chain is built from TRBV14 and TRBJ2-3, with D possibly matching TRBD2 (6 bases). The CDR3 length is 17 residues. Germline CDR1 SGHDN, CDR2 FVKESK. V gave up 0 bases and J gave up 8 bases, with 21 bases separating them. The CDR3 nucleotides are TGTGCCAGCAGCCAAGATCGGGGGACCCCATACAAGTCTACGCAGTATTTT. This translates into CASSQDRGTPYKSTQYF.

V gene TRBV7-2 combines with J gene TRBJ2-3; tentative D call: TRBD2 (5 bases). Trimming left V 3 bases short and J 5 bases short, with 15 bases between. CDR1 and CDR2 (germline): SGHTA, FQGNSA. This CDR3 contains 15 residues. The CDR3 region has the DNA TGTGCCAGCAGCTTTTGGTCTAACGGGAAAGATACGCAGTATTTT. It specifies CASSFWSNGKDTQYF.

The V gene is TRBV7-9, the J gene TRBJ1-3, with 7 positions matching TRBD1. The CDR3 is 15 residues long. Germline V CDR1 and CDR2: SEHNR, FQNEAQ (reference sequence). With V trimmed by 6 bases and J by 1 base, 6 bases remained unmatched. The CDR3 spells CASRPTGESGNTIYF. As DNA, the CDR3 is TGTGCCAGCAGACCTACAGGGGAGTCTGGAAACACCATATATTTT.

The chain has TRBV25-1 and TRBJ1-1; D perhaps matches TRBD1 (5 bases). V was cut by 5 bases and J by 1 base, with 14 bases left in between. The CDR3 loop spans 15 amino acids. Germline CDR1 and CDR2: MGHDK and SYGVNS. The CDR3 loop is CASSSRQTGNTEAFF. The CDR3 nucleotides read TGTGCCAGCAGTTCCCGACAGACCGGGAACACTGAAGCTTTCTTT. Full variable domain (rest looked up from reference TRBV25-1 and TRBJ1-1): EADIYQTPRYLVIGTGKKITLECSQTMGHDKMYWYQQDPGMELHLIHYSYGVNSTEKGDLSSESTVSRIRTEHFPLTLESARPSHTSQYLCASSSRQTGNTEAFFGQGTRLTVV.

The V gene is TRBV19, the J gene TRBJ2-7; tentatively, D is TRBD1 (7 bases). The V end was cut by 5 bases, the J end by 4 bases, with 15 bases between. There are 14 residues in the CDR3. Germline V gene data show CDR1 as LNHDA and CDR2 as SQIVND (reference sequence). CDR3 protein: CASSFGGQLYEQYF. CDR3 nucleotide sequence: TGTGCCAGTAGTTTCGGGGGACAGTTGTACGAGCAGTACTTC. Based on the CDR3 plus reference TRBV19 and TRBJ2-7, the full variable domain is DGGITQSPKYLFRKEGQNVTLSCEQNLNHDAMYWYRQDPGQGLRLIYYSQIVNDFQKGDIAEGYSVSREKKESFPLTVTSAQKNPTAFYLCASSFGGQLYEQYFGPGTRLTVT.

This sequence joins TRBV3-1 (or the pseudogene TRBV3-2) and TRBJ1-2; no definite D call. This CDR3 has 12 residues. Trimming took 0 bases from V and 6 from J, leaving 5 bases between them. Per the germline V gene, CDR1 is LGHDT and CDR2 is YNNKEL (reference sequence). CDR3 sequence reads: CASSQDGNGYTF. The DNA for the CDR3 is TGTGCCAGCAGCCAAGATGGTAATGGCTACACCTTC.

The chain is built from TRBV4-1 and TRBJ1-6; D gene unclear. V gave up 3 bases and J gave up 14 bases, with 14 bases separating them. The CDR3 spans 13 residues. Germline loops: CDR1 MGHRA, CDR2 YSYEKL. The chain's CDR3 is CASSQTSGRTLHF. The CDR3 DNA sequence: TGCGCCAGCAGCCAGACCTCGGGAAGGACCCTCCACTTT.

The rearrangement joins TRBV29-1 to TRBJ2-7; 11 bases map to TRBD2. The germline gives CDR1 SQVTM, CDR2 ANQGSEA. After removal of 2 bases from V and 1 base from J, the junction contained 4 bases not matched to a gene. This CDR3 has 15 amino acids. CDR3 sequence reads: CSVEIGTSGSYEQYF. CDR3 nucleotides: TGCAGCGTTGAAATCGGGACTAGCGGATCCTACGAGCAGTACTTC.

The chain joins TRBV18 to TRBJ1-2; D remains unclear. Germline V CDR1 and CDR2: KGHSH, LQKENI. There are 15 residues in the CDR3. Trimming cost V 1 base and J 3 bases, with 12 bases left between them. The CDR3 sequence is CASSPLAGVDYGYTF. The CDR3 DNA follows: TGTGCCAGCTCACCACTGGCCGGGGTCGACTATGGCTACACCTTC.

The chain carries TRBV2 and TRBJ2-2, with D tentatively TRBD1 or TRBD2 (5 bases each). The CDR3 has 12 amino acids. Germline assignment: CDR1 SNHLY and CDR2 FYNNEI. Between the trimmed V and J ends, which lost 5 bases and 6 bases, there was a span of 7 bases. CDR3 DNA sequence: TGTGCCAGCAGTCTGGGGGCCGGGGAGCTGTTTTTT. This sequence encodes CASSLGAGELFF.

The chain links TRBV7-6 to TRBJ2-2; 9 nucleotides match TRBD2. Germline assignment: CDR1 SGHVS and CDR2 FNYEAQ. This CDR3 comprises 18 residues. V was pared by 2 bases and J by 0 bases, with 7 bases of the junction left unmatched. CDR3 sequence (DNA): TGTGCCAGCAGCTTACTCGCGGGAGGGCCCGCGAACACCGGGGAGCTGTTTTTT. It is translated as CASSLLAGGPANTGELFF.

The gene calls are TRBV5-1 and TRBJ1-6, with 9 bases that match TRBD1. The CDR3 spans 16 residues. CDR1 is SGHRS and CDR2 is YFSETQ in the germline V gene. V gave up 4 bases and J gave up 9 bases; unmatched junction bases: 11. The CDR3 protein is CASSPRGQGVGSPLHF. CDR3 bases: TGCGCCAGCAGCCCCAGGGGACAGGGAGTTGGTTCACCCCTCCACTTT. Full variable domain (missing parts from reference TRBV5-1 and TRBJ1-6): KAGVTQTPRYLIKTRGQQVTLSCSPISGHRSVSWYQQTPGQGLQFLFEYFSETQRNKGNFPGRFSGRQFSNSRSEMNVSTLELGDSALYLCASSPRGQGVGSPLHFGNGTRLTVT.